These 25 T cell receptor beta chains were all obtained from the same sample, sequenced in a study of blood T cell repertoires in COVID-19. Generated by immunoSEQ multiplex PCR, the TCRdb table keeps only in-frame clones and is missing some. The repertoire holds around 70,000 clones, with around 90% as singletons. Sequencing used peripheral blood. The receptors here all came from a human donor in a cohort sampled during active COVID-19.

The chain employs TRBV7-2 and TRBJ2-1; 11 bases line up with TRBD2. This CDR3 is built from 19 residues. Germline assignment: CDR1 SGHTA and CDR2 FQGNSA. The V and J ends lost 5 bases and 1 base, in that order; junction bases with no gene match: 13. CDR3 in amino acids: CASSREGLAGGGSYNEQFF. As DNA, the CDR3 is TGTGCCAGCAGCCGCGAAGGCCTAGCGGGAGGAGGGTCCTACAATGAGCAGTTCTTC.

V and J are TRBV12-5 and TRBJ1-5; tentatively, D is TRBD1 (6 bases). The CDR3 spans 14 residues. Germline CDR1 reads LGHNT; CDR2 reads FRNRAP. V lost 2 bases and J lost 15, with 20 bases in between. CDR3 sequence reads: CASGLLPLQGARHF. The CDR3 DNA is TGTGCTAGTGGTTTGTTGCCTTTACAGGGTGCCCGGCATTTT.

This clone came up once. This chain links TRBV9 with TRBJ1-3; tentative D call: TRBD1 (6 bases). The CDR3 contains 20 residues. Germline-derived CDR1 and CDR2 are SGDLS and YYNGEE. V lost 4 bases and J 0 bases, leaving 26 bases between the germline ends. The CDR3 here is CASSLKSTWTESISGNTIYF. CDR3 bases: TGTGCCAGCAGCCTTAAGTCGACATGGACAGAGTCCATCTCTGGAAACACCATATATTTT. The full variable domain, with the rest looked up from reference TRBV9 and TRBJ1-3, is DSGVTQTPKHLITATGQRVTLRCSPRSGDLSVYWYQQSLDQGLQFLIQYYNGEERAKGNILERFSAQQFPDLHSELNLSSLELGDSALYFCASSLKSTWTESISGNTIYFGEGSWLTVV.

The chain is built from TRBV7-2 and TRBJ2-7; TRBD2 aligns across 7 bases. V trimming: 1 base; J trimming: 1 base; junction bases outside the gene matches: 4. There are 15 residues in the CDR3. In germline, CDR1 is SGHTA, CDR2 FQGNSA. The DNA for the CDR3 is TGTGCCAGCAGCTTAGGGCGGGGGAGGTCCTACGAGCAGTACTTC. Translation: CASSLGRGRSYEQYF. Using reference TRBV7-2 and TRBJ2-7 for the parts outside the CDR3, the full variable domain is GAGVSQSPSNKVTEKGKDVELRCDPISGHTALYWYRQSLGQGLEFLIYFQGNSAPDKSGLPSDRFSAERTGGSVSTLTIQRTQQEDSAVYLCASSLGRGRSYEQYFGPGTRLTVT.

CDR3 in amino acids: CASSLSLADYNEQFF. CDR3 in DNA: TGTGCCAGCAGCTTGAGCCTAGCGGATTACAATGAGCAGTTCTTC. The chain uses TRBV5-5 and TRBJ2-1, with TRBD2 matching over 7 bases. V lost 1 base to trimming and J lost 4 bases; unmatched junction nucleotides: 5. CDR1 and CDR2 from the germline V gene are SGHKS and YYEKEE (reference sequence). The CDR3 has 15 amino acids.

This sequence joins TRBV6-2 or TRBV6-3 and TRBJ1-2; no clear D gene. The CDR3 has 19 residues. The V and J ends lost 4 bases and 3 bases respectively, with 27 bases between them. Per germline, CDR1 MNHEY and CDR2 SVGEGT. CDR3: CASSFPARVLRTEDYGYTF. CDR3 DNA sequence: TGTGCCAGCAGTTTTCCCGCGAGGGTCTTGAGGACTGAAGACTATGGCTACACCTTC.

The chain carries TRBV12-3 or TRBV12-4 and TRBJ2-1; D ambiguous. V lost 6 bases, J lost 9 bases, and 9 bases lay in between. This CDR3 is built from 11 residues. CDR3 bases: TGTGCCAGCAGCCCTGAGGCTGAGCAGTTCTTC. It is translated as CASSPEAEQFF.

Here the CDR3 reads CASSDNRGLSLKETQYF. The CDR3 DNA is TGCGCCAGCAGTGATAACAGGGGTCTGTCGCTCAAAGAGACCCAGTACTTC. The rearrangement links TRBV10-2 to TRBJ2-5, with TRBD1 matching 7 bases. Trimming removed 3 bases from V and 3 bases from J; junction bases left unmatched: 13. CDR3 size: 17 residues. Germline assignment: CDR1 WSHSY and CDR2 SAAADI.

This chain links TRBV5-1 with TRBJ2-1; D perhaps matches TRBD2 (5 bases). From germline, CDR1 is SGHRS and CDR2 YFSETQ. This CDR3 comprises 15 residues. Trimming cost V 0 bases and J 5 bases, with 12 bases left between them. The CDR3 sequence: CASSLDRTLHNEQFF. CDR3 sequence (DNA): TGCGCCAGCAGCTTGGATCGGACTCTCCACAATGAGCAGTTCTTC.

The table lists this clone with a few counts. The rearrangement uses TRBV5-1 and TRBJ1-5, with D perhaps TRBD1 (6 bases). CDR3 length: 14 residues. V was trimmed by 3 bases and J by 4 bases, leaving 11 bases between them. Germline CDR1 is SGHRS and CDR2 is YFSETQ. For the CDR3, the DNA is TGCGCCAGCAGCTCTGGACAGAGGAATCAGCCCCAGCATTTT. Its protein is CASSSGQRNQPQHF.

The genes are TRBV4-1 and TRBJ1-2; TRBD1 is a possible D gene (6 bases). In germline, CDR1 is MGHRA, CDR2 YSYEKL. V gave up 0 bases and J gave up 3 bases, with 14 bases separating them. This CDR3 region has 16 residues. The CDR3 loop is CASSQDRGGRDYGYTF. The CDR3 DNA sequence: TGCGCCAGCAGCCAAGATCGCGGGGGGCGGGACTATGGCTACACCTTC.

The chain employs TRBV7-2 and TRBJ2-2; weak D call: TRBD1 (7 bases). Germline-derived CDR1 and CDR2 are SGHTA and FQGNSA. The V end was cut by 1 base, the J end by 5 bases, with 17 bases between. The CDR3 contains 17 residues. The chain's CDR3 is CASSLEGGQGGTGELFF. The CDR3, as DNA: TGTGCCAGCAGCTTAGAAGGGGGTCAGGGGGGAACCGGGGAGCTGTTTTTT.

This chain's CDR3 is CASSAYRSPDTQYF. The CDR3 DNA sequence: TGTGCCAGCAGCGCTTACAGGTCCCCCGATACGCAGTATTTT. The V call is TRBV9, the J call TRBJ2-3; weak D call: TRBD1 (5 bases). The CDR3 loop spans 14 amino acids. The V end was cut by 3 bases, the J end by 6 bases, with 14 bases between. Germline V gene lookup returns CDR1 SGDLS and CDR2 YYNGEE.

The chain recombines TRBV6-5 with TRBJ1-5, with 9 nucleotides matching TRBD1. Per germline, CDR1 MNHEY and CDR2 SVGAGI. The trim removed 8 bases at V and 4 bases at J, leaving 9 bases unmatched. The length of the CDR3 is 15 residues. The CDR3 region is CASGTTGTGNQPQHF. The CDR3, as DNA: TGTGCCAGCGGGACTACCGGGACAGGGAATCAGCCCCAGCATTTT.

V is TRBV5-1 and J is TRBJ2-5; possible D gene TRBD1, 5 bases. This CDR3 region has 14 residues. Trimming took 0 bases from V and 5 from J, leaving 11 bases between them. The V gene's germline CDR1 is SGHRS and CDR2 YFSETQ. The CDR3 protein is CASSLAGNWETQYF. CDR3 DNA sequence: TGCGCCAGCAGCTTGGCAGGGAATTGGGAGACCCAGTACTTC.

The chain uses TRBV5-1 and TRBJ2-2; maybe TRBD2 (6 bases). V lost 7 bases to trimming and J lost 2 bases, with 15 bases between them. CDR3 length: 15 residues. Germline values: CDR1 SGHRS, CDR2 YFSETQ. DNA of the CDR3: TGCGCCAGCTCTAAGTCCGGGACTAACACCGGGGAGCTGTTTTTT. It translates to CASSKSGTNTGELFF.

This chain links TRBV6-2 or TRBV6-3 with TRBJ1-6; 10 bases map to TRBD1. This CDR3 spans 14 amino acids. Trimming cost V 6 bases and J 6 bases; bases outside gene matches: 2. Per the germline V gene, CDR1 is MNHEY and CDR2 is SVGEGT. The CDR3 DNA is TGTGCCAGCAGCCGGGACAGGGGTAATTCACCCCTCCACTTT. Its protein is CASSRDRGNSPLHF.

The CDR3 DNA follows: TGTGCCAGCAGTGAATATGGGGGGGCGCATCGGGCAGATACGCAGTATTTT. Translating it yields CASSEYGGAHRADTQYF. The rearrangement joins TRBV25-1 to TRBJ2-3, with D possibly matching TRBD2 (7 bases). Germline CDR1 is MGHDK and CDR2 is SYGVNS. Trimming cost V 0 bases and J 4 bases, with 17 bases left between them. The CDR3 sequence is 17 residues long.

The rearrangement links TRBV27 to TRBJ2-3, with TRBD1 matching over 7 bases. The CDR3 is 13 amino acids. CDR1 is MNHEY and CDR2 is SMNVEV in the germline V gene (reference sequence). V gave up 6 bases and J gave up 6 bases; unmatched junction bases: 6. The CDR3 DNA reads TGTGCCAGCAGCCGGGACAGATCGGATACGCAGTATTTT. Translating it yields CASSRDRSDTQYF.

V gene TRBV10-3 combines with J gene TRBJ1-2, with 9 bases matching TRBD1. CDR3 length equals 15 residues. After removal of 1 base from V and 6 bases from J, the junction contained 6 bases not matched to a gene. Germline-derived CDR1 and CDR2 are ENHRY and SYGVKD. This CDR3 is CAISEYDRGGDGYTF. In DNA, the CDR3 is TGTGCCATCAGTGAGTACGACAGGGGGGGCGATGGCTACACCTTC.

This chain uses TRBV18 with TRBJ2-5, with D hard to call. Per germline, CDR1 KGHSH and CDR2 LQKENI. V gave up 3 bases and J gave up 0 bases, with 5 bases separating them. The length of the CDR3 is 13 residues. The CDR3 region has the DNA TGTGCCAGCTCACCCAACTACCAAGAGACCCAGTACTTC. Protein product: CASSPNYQETQYF.

The chain links TRBV6-6 to TRBJ2-7; 7 bases map to TRBD2. J gave up 5 bases and V 6 bases, and 10 bases lay outside the gene matches. Germline CDR1 reads MNHNY; CDR2 reads SVGAGI (reference sequence). CDR3 size: 14 residues. The CDR3 reads CASSNRREFNEQYF. CDR3 nucleotides: TGTGCCAGCAGCAACCGGCGGGAGTTCAACGAGCAGTACTTC.

This chain links TRBV4-1 with TRBJ2-5; tentatively, D is TRBD1 (5 bases). Trimming pared 2 bases from V and 1 base from J, leaving 11 bases between. Looked up from germline, CDR1 is MGHRA and CDR2 is YSYEKL. This CDR3 is 15 amino acids long. The CDR3 bases are TGCGCCAGCAGCCAACAACAGGTCACCCAAGAGACCCAGTACTTC. It yields the protein CASSQQQVTQETQYF.

V gene TRBV4-1 combines with J gene TRBJ2-3; 12 bases align to TRBD2. Per the germline V gene, CDR1 is MGHRA and CDR2 is YSYEKL. CDR3 length: 17 amino acids. The ends lost 4 bases at V and 2 bases at J; junction bases unmatched: 7. CDR3 nucleotides: TGCGCCAGCAGCCCCGAGACTAGCGGGGGTACCACAGATACGCAGTATTTT. Translating gives CASSPETSGGTTDTQYF.

The chain combines TRBV7-3 with TRBJ1-6; weak D call: TRBD1 (6 bases). Trimming pared 4 bases from V and 10 bases from J, leaving 14 bases between. From germline, CDR1 is SGHTA and CDR2 FQGTGA. This CDR3 contains 14 residues. The CDR3 bases are TGTGCCAGCAGCTCACAGGGATCTAGGTCACCCCTCCACTTT. This encodes CASSSQGSRSPLHF.